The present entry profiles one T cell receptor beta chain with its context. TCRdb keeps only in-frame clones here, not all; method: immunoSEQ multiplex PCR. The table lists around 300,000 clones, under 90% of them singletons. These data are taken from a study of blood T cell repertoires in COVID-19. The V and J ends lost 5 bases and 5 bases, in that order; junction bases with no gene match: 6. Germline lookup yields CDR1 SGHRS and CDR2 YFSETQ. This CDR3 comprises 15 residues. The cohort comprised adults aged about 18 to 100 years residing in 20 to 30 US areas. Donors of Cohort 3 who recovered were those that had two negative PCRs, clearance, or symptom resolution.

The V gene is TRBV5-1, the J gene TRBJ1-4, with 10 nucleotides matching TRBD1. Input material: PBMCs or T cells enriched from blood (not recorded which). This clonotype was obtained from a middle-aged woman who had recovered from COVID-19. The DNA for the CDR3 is TGCGCCAGCAGAAATACGGGACAGGGGAATGAAAAACTGTTTTTT. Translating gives CASRNTGQGNEKLFF. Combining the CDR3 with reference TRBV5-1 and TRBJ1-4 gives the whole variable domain KAGVTQTPRYLIKTRGQQVTLSCSPISGHRSVSWYQQTPGQGLQFLFEYFSETQRNKGNFPGRFSGRQFSNSRSEMNVSTLELGDSALYLCASRNTGQGNEKLFFGSGTQLSVL.